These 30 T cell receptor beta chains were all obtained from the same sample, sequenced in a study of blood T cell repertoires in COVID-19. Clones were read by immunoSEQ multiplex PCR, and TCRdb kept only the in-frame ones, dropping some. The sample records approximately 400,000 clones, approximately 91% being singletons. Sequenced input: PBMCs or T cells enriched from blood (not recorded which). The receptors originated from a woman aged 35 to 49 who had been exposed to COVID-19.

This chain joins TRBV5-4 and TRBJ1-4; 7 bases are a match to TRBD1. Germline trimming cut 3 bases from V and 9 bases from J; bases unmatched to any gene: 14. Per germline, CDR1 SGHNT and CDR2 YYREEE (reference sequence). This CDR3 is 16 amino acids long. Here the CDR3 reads CASSSTSQTGIKKLFF. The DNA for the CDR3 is TGTGCCAGCAGCTCTACATCCCAGACAGGGATAAAAAAACTGTTTTTT.

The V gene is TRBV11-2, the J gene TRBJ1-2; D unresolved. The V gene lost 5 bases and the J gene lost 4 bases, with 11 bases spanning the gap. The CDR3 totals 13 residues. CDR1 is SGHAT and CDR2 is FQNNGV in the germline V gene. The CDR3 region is CASSSPLGYGYTF. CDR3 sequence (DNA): TGTGCCAGCAGCAGCCCCCTCGGCTATGGCTACACCTTC.

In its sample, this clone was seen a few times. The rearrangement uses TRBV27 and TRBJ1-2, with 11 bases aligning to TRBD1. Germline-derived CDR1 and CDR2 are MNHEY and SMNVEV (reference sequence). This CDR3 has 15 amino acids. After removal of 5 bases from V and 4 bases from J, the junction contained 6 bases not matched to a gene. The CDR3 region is CASSRGQGASYGYTF. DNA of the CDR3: TGTGCCAGCAGTAGAGGACAGGGGGCTTCCTATGGCTACACCTTC.

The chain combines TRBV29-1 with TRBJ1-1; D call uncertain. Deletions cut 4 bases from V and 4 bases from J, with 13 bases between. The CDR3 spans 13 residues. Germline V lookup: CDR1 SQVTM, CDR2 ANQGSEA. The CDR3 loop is CSVVSWEGTEAFF. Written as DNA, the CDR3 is TGCAGCGTTGTATCGTGGGAGGGCACTGAAGCTTTCTTT.

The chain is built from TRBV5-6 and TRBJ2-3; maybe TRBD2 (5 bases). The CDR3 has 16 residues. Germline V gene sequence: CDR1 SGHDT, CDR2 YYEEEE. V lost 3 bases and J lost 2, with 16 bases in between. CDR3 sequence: CASSSDSLTYTDTQYF. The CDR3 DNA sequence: TGTGCCAGCAGCTCGGACTCTTTGACCTACACAGATACGCAGTATTTT.

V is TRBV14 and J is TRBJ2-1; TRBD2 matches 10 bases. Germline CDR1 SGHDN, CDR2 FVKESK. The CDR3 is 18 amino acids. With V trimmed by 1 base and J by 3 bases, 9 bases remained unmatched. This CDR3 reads CASSQGPVWTSGYNEQFF. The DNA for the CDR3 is TGTGCCAGCAGCCAAGGTCCGGTGTGGACTAGCGGCTACAATGAGCAGTTCTTC.

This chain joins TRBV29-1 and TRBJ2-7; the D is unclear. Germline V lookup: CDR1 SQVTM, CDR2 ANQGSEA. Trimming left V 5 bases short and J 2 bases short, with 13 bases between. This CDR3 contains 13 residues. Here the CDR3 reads CSVPSESTYEQYF. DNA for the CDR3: TGCAGCGTTCCGTCGGAGAGCACCTACGAGCAGTACTTC.

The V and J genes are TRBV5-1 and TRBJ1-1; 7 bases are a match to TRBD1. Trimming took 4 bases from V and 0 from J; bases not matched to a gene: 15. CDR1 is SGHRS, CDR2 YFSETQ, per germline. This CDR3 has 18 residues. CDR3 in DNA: TGCGCCAGCAGCACTCGGACAGGATTTCTTACCTTGAACACTGAAGCTTTCTTT. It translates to CASSTRTGFLTLNTEAFF.

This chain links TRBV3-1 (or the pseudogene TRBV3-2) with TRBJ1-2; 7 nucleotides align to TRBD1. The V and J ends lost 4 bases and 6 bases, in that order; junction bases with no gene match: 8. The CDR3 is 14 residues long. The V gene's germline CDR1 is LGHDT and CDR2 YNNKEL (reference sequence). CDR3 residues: CASSPTGERDGYTF. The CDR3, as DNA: TGTGCCAGCAGCCCAACAGGGGAAAGGGATGGCTACACCTTC.

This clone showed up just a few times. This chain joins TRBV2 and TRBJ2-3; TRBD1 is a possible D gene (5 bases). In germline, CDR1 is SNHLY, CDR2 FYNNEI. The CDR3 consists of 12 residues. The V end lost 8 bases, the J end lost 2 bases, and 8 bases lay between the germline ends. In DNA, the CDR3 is TGTGCCAGCGAACAGGACACAGATACGCAGTATTTT. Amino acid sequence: CASEQDTDTQYF.

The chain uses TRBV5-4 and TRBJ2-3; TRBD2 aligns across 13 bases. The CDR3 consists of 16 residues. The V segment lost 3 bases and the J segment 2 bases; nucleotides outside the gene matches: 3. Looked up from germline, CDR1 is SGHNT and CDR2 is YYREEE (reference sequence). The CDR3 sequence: CASSWTSGGPTDTQYF. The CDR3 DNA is TGTGCCAGCAGCTGGACTAGCGGGGGACCCACAGATACGCAGTATTTT.

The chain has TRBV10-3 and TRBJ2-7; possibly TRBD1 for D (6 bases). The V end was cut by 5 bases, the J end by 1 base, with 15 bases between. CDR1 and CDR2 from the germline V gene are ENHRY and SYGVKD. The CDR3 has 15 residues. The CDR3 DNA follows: TGTGCCATCAGTCCAGGGGTTTCCCCATCCTACGAGCAGTACTTC. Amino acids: CAISPGVSPSYEQYF.

The CDR3 sequence: CATSERRGQPQHF. CDR3 nucleotides: TGTGCCACCAGTGAGCGGAGGGGCCAGCCCCAGCATTTT. The chain recombines TRBV24-1 with TRBJ1-5; possibly TRBD1 for D (5 bases). Germline CDR1 KGHDR, CDR2 SFDVKD. The length of the CDR3 is 13 residues. Between the trimmed V and J ends, which lost 4 bases and 7 bases, there was a span of 10 bases.

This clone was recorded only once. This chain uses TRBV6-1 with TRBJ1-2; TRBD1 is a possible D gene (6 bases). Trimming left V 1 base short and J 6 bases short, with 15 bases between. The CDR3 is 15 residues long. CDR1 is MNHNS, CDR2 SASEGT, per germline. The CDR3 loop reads CASSEGMGARNGYTF. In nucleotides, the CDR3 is TGTGCCAGCAGTGAAGGGATGGGGGCGCGGAATGGCTACACCTTC.

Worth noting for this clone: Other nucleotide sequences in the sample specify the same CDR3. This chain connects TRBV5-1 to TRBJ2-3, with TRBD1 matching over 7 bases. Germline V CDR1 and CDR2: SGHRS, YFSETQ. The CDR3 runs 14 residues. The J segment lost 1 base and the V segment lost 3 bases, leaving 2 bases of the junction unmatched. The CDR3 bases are TGCGCCAGCAGCTCAACAGGGGGCACAGATACGCAGTATTTT. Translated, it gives CASSSTGGTDTQYF.

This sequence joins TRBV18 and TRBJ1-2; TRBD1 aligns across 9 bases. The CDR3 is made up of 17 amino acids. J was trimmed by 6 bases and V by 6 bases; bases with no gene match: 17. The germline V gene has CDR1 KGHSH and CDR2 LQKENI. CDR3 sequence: CASSPSGTGRDNDGYTF. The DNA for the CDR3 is TGTGCCAGCTCGCCTTCCGGGACAGGGAGGGACAATGATGGCTACACCTTC.

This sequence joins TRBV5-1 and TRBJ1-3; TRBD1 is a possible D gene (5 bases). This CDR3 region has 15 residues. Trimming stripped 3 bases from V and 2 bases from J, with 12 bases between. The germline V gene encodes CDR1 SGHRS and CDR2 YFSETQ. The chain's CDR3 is CASSSGGTAGNTIYF. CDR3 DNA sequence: TGCGCCAGCAGCTCCGGGGGGACGGCTGGAAACACCATATATTTT.

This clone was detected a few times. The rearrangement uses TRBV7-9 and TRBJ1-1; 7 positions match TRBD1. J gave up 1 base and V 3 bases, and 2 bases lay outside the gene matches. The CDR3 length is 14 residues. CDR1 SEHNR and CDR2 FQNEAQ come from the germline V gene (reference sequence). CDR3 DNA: TGTGCCAGCAGCTTTAAGGGGGCGAACACTGAAGCTTTCTTT. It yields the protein CASSFKGANTEAFF.

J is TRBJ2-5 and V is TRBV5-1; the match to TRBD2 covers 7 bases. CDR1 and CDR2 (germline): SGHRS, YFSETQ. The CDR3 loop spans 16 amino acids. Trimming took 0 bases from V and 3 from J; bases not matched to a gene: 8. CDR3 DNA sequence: TGCGCCAGCAGCTTGGGTCCGTTTGCGGGAGAAGAGACCCAGTACTTC. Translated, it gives CASSLGPFAGEETQYF.

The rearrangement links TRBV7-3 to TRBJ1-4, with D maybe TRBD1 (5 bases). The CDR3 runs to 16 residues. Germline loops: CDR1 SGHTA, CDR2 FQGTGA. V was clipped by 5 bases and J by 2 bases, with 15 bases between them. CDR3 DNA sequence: TGTGCCAGCAGCCCCATGGCCAGGGCGACTAATGAAAAACTGTTTTTT. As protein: CASSPMARATNEKLFF. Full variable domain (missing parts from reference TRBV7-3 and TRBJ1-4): GAGVSQTPSNKVTEKGKYVELRCDPISGHTALYWYRQSLGQGPEFLIYFQGTGAADDSGLPNDRFFAVRPEGSVSTLKIQRTERGDSAVYLCASSPMARATNEKLFFGSGTQLSVL.

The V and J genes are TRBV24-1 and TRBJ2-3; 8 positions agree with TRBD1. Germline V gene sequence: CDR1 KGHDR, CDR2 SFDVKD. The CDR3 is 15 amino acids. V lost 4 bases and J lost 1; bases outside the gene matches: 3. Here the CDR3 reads CATSEGQGGTDTQYF. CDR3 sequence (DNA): TGTGCCACCAGTGAAGGACAGGGAGGCACAGATACGCAGTATTTT.

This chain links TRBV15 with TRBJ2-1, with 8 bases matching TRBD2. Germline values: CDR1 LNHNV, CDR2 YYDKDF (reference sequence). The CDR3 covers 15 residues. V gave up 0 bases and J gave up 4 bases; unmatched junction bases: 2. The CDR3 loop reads CATSRDRGGYNEQFF. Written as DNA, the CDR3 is TGTGCCACCAGCAGAGACCGGGGGGGTTACAATGAGCAGTTCTTC.

The CDR3 loop is CASSYSKSGIGTEAFF. CDR3 nucleotides: TGTGCCAGCAGTTACTCGAAGTCGGGTATCGGCACTGAAGCTTTCTTT. The chain couples TRBV6-2 or TRBV6-3 to TRBJ1-1, with D uncertain. Germline CDR1 and CDR2: MNHEY and SVGEGT. Deletions cut 0 bases from V and 4 bases from J, with 15 bases between. The CDR3 consists of 16 residues.

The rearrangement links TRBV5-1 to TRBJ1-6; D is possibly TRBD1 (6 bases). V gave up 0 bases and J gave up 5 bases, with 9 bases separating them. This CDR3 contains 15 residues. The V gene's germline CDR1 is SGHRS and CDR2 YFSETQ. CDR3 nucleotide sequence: TGCGCCAGCAGCTTGGGACAGGCAAATAATTCACCCCTCCACTTT. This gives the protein CASSLGQANNSPLHF.

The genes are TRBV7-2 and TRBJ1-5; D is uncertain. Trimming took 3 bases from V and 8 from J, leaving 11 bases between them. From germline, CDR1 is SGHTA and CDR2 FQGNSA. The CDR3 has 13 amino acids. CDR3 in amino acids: CASSLTWAEPQHF. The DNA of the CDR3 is TGTGCCAGCAGCTTGACGTGGGCTGAGCCCCAGCATTTT.

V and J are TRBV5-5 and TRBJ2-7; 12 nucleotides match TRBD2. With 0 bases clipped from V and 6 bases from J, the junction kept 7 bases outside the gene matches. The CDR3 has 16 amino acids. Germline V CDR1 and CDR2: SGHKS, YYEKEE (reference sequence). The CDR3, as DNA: TGTGCCAGCAGCTTGGAGGGACTAGCGGGTCTCGGCGAGCAGTACTTC. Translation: CASSLEGLAGLGEQYF.

The CDR3 coding sequence is TGTGCCAGCAGTGGGACAGCCAATCAGCCCCAGCATTTT. As protein: CASSGTANQPQHF. The rearrangement joins TRBV2 to TRBJ1-5, with a tentative D call TRBD1 (6 bases). V lost 4 bases and J lost 3, with 7 bases in between. This CDR3 contains 13 residues. Germline loops: CDR1 SNHLY, CDR2 FYNNEI.

The CDR3 region is CASTGVISNQPQHF. The DNA for the CDR3 is TGCGCCAGCACGGGAGTGATTAGCAATCAGCCCCAGCATTTT. The chain is built from TRBV23-1 and TRBJ1-5; D not certain. TRBV23-1 is labeled an ORF, and its function is uncertain. The CDR3 has 14 residues. Trimming removed 7 bases from V and 0 bases from J, with 10 bases in between.

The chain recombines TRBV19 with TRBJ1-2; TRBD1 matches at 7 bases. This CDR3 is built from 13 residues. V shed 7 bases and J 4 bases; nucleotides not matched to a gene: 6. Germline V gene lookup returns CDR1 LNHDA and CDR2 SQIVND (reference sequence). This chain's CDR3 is CASTGGQAYGYTF. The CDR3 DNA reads TGTGCCAGTACCGGAGGACAGGCCTATGGCTACACCTTC.

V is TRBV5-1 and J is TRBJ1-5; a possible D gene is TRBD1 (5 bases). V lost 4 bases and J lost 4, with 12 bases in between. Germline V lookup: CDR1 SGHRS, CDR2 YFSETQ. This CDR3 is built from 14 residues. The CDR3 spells CASSPLGTNQPQHF. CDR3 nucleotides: TGCGCCAGCAGCCCACTAGGGACTAATCAGCCCCAGCATTTT.